This TCR beta chain was identified in a study of cytomegalovirus exposure and HLA in healthy donors. Primers for the PCR totalled 60 Vbeta and 13 Jbeta. The data were produced by immunoSEQ multiplex PCR, yet TCRdb's version contains in-frame clones alone and is incomplete. The sample lists tens of thousands of clones, approximately 71% seen once, with about 7.8% in the top ten. This sequence was found in a man in his 60s in good health and CMV-seropositive. Sequenced material: PBMCs.

The CDR3: CASSLGQQTYEQYF. The CDR3 nucleotides are TGTGCCAGCAGCTTGGGACAGCAAACCTACGAGCAGTACTTC. The chain combines TRBV11-3 with TRBJ2-7, with 7 bases identical to TRBD1. CDR1 and CDR2 from the germline V gene are SGHNT and YENEEA. The ends lost 3 bases at V and 2 bases at J; junction bases unmatched: 4. The CDR3 contains 14 residues.